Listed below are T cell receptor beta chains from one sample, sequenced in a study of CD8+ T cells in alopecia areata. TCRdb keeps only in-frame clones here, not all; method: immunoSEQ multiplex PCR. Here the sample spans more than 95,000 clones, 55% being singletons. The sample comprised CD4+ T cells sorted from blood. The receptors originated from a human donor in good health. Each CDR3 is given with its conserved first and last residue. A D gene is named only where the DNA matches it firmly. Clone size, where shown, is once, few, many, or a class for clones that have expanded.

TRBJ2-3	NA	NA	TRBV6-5	TGTGCCAGCAGTATTTCGGATACGCAGTATTTT	CASSISDTQYF
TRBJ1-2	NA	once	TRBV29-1	TGCAGCGTTCGGGGGTGGGTGTCTGGCTACACCTTC	CSVRGWVSGYTF
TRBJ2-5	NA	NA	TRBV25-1	TGTGCCAGCAGTGGGACGACCTCTAGAAACGGCCAAGAGACCCAGTACTTC	CASSGTTSRNGQETQYF
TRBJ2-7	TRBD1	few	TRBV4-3	TGCGCCAGCAGCCAAGAACGGACAGGGGACCGGGAGCAGTACTTC	CASSQERTGDREQYF
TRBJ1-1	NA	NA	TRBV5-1	TGCGCCAGCAGCCTCACCACAGGGAAAACTGAAGCTTTCTTT	CASSLTTGKTEAFF
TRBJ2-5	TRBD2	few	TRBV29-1	TGCAGCGTTGGAGCCCGCGGGGGGCGCGAGGAGACCCAGTACTTC	CSVGARGGREETQYF
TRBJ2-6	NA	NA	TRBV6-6	TGTGCCAGCAGAGCCGGGGACCCTGGGGCCAACGTCCTGACTTTC	CASRAGDPGANVLTF
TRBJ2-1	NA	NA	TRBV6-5	TGTGCCAGCAGTTCAACGCTCAATGAGCAGTTCTTC	CASSSTLNEQFF
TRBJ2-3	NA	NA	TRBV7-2	TGTGCCAGCAGCTTAGTAGCGGACACAGATACGCAGTATTTT	CASSLVADTDTQYF
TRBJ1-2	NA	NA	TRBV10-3	TGTGCCATCAGTGAGTCGTCCTATGGCTACACCTTC	CAISESSYGYTF
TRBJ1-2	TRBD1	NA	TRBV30	TGTGCCTGGAGTGCCCGACAGGGAGTGGACTATGGCTACACCTTC	CAWSARQGVDYGYTF
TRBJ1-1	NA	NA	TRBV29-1	TGCAGCGTAAGTCGACGGATGAACACTGAAGCTTTCTTT	CSVSRRMNTEAFF
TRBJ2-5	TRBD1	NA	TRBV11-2	TGTGCCAGCAGCTTTGGGACAGGGTGGGAGACCCAGTACTTC	CASSFGTGWETQYF
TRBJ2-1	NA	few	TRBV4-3	TGCGCCAGCAGCTCCGGGGCGGGACGGGGGTACAATGAGCAGTTCTTC	CASSSGAGRGYNEQFF
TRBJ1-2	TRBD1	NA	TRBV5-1	TGCGCCAGCAGCTTTGGACAGGGTAACGGCTACACCTTC	CASSFGQGNGYTF
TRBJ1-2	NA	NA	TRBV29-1	TGCAGCGTTGGACAGGCCGCTAACTATGGCTACACCTTC	CSVGQAANYGYTF
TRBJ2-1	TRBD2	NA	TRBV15	TGTGCCACCAGCAGAGGGACTAGCTACAATGAGCAGTTCTTC	CATSRGTSYNEQFF
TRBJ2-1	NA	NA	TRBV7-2	TGTGCCAGCAGCTTAGGGGTGGTGTCCGTACCGGGCTTGGGCAATGAGCAGTTCTTC	CASSLGVVSVPGLGNEQFF
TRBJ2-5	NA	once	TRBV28	TGTGCCAGCAGTTTATGGGACGTGGCGGGGGCGCGAGGCCAGTACTTC	CASSLWDVAGARGQYF
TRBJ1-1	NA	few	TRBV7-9	TGTGCCTCCCGCGTGTCCCGGGACCTTGAAGCTTTCTTT	CASRVSRDLEAFF
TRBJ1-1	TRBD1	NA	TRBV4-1	TGCGCCAGCAGCCACCAAACAGGGGAGGACACTGAAGCTTTCTTT	CASSHQTGEDTEAFF
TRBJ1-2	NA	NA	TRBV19	TGTGCCAGCAGCCCCAGGAAGGACGGCTACACCTTC	CASSPRKDGYTF
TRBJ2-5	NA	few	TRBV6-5	TGTGCCAGCAGTTACTGGGAGACCCAGTACTTC	CASSYWETQYF
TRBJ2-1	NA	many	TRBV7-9	TGTGCCAGCGGAGATTCCGGGGAAATGCAGTTCTTC	CASGDSGEMQFF
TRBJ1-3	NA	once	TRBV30	TGTGCCTGGAGTCAGGGGCACTCTGGAAACACCATATATTTT	CAWSQGHSGNTIYF
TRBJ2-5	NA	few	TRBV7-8	TGTGCCAGCAGCTACTATAACTGGTACCAAGAGACCCAGTACTTC	CASSYYNWYQETQYF
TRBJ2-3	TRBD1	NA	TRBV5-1	TGCGCCAGTATGCCAGGGGGCGCGGAAGATACGCAGTATTTT	CASMPGGAEDTQYF
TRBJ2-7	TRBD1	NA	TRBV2	TGTGCCAGTAGACAGGGGGCCTACGAGCAGTACTTC	CASRQGAYEQYF
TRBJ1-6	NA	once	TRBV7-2	TGTGCCAGCAGCTTAGTACCCGGAAGAAATTCACCCCTCCACTTT	CASSLVPGRNSPLHF
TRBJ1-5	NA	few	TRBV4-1	TGCGCCAGCAGCCAAGACGGGGTTAGCAATCAGCCCCAGCATTTT	CASSQDGVSNQPQHF
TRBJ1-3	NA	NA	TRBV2	TGTGCCAGCACCCCCGGTTACTCTGGAAACACCATATATTTT	CASTPGYSGNTIYF
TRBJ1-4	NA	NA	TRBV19	TGTGCCAGTAGTACGTCAATGGCCGGGACCCAGGGGAAAAAACTGTTTTTT	CASSTSMAGTQGKKLFF
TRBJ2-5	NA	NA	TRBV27	TGTGCCACCCGGGGAGTTCAAGAGACCCAGTACTTC	CATRGVQETQYF
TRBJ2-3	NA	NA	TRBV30	TGTGCCTGGACAGAGAGCACAGATACGCAGTATTTT	CAWTESTDTQYF
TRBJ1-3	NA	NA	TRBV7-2	TGTGCCAGCAGCCCATACGGGCCAGGAAACACCATATATTTT	CASSPYGPGNTIYF
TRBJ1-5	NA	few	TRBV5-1	TGCGCCAGCAGCTTCCAGGGTCAGCCCCAGCATTTT	CASSFQGQPQHF
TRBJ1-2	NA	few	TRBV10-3	TGTGCCATCAGTGAGTCGAACTATGGCTACACCTTC	CAISESNYGYTF
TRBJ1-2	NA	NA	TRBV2	TGTGCCAGCAGTCCCCGGGGACTTCGGACTACACCTTCTAACTATGGCTACACCTTC	CASSPRGLRTTPSNYGYTF
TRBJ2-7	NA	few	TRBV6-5	TGTGCCAGCAGTTACGGGGGTGCTCTATCATACGAGCAGTACTTC	CASSYGGALSYEQYF
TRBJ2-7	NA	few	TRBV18	TGTGCCAGCTCACCGTTACCGGGACTCACCTCGTACGAGCAGTACTTC	CASSPLPGLTSYEQYF
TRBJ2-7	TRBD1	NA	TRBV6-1	TGTGCCAGCAGGGTACTCTGGACAGGGGGCTACGAGCAGTACTTC	CASRVLWTGGYEQYF
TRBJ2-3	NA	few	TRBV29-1	TGCAGCGCTGTCCCAGTCACCGATACGCAGTATTTT	CSAVPVTDTQYF
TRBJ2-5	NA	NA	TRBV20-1	TGCAGTGCTAGCCCGCAAGAGACCCAGTACTTC	CSASPQETQYF
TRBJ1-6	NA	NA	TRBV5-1	TGCGCCAGCAGCTTGGAAGGGGTTAATAATTCACCCCTCCACTTT	CASSLEGVNNSPLHF
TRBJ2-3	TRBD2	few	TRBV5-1	TGCGCCAGCAGGAAGACTAGCGGGGGCACAGATACGCAGTATTTT	CASRKTSGGTDTQYF
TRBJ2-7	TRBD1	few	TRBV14	TGTGCCAGCAGACGGACAGGGTCTCCCTACGAGCAGTACTTC	CASRRTGSPYEQYF
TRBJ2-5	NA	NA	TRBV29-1	TGCAGCGTTTCGGAGGGAGAGACCCAGTACTTC	CSVSEGETQYF
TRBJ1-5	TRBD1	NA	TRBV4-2	TGTGCCAGCGGAGCGACAGGGGGGAGCAATCAGCCCCAGCATTTT	CASGATGGSNQPQHF
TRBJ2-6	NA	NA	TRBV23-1	TGCGCCAGCAGTCGGCTCCGCCGGCCTGGGGCCAACGTCCTGACTTTC	CASSRLRRPGANVLTF
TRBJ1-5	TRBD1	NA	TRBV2	TGTGCCAGCAGTGAATTGGGACAGGGAAGCAATCAGCCCCAGCATTTT	CASSELGQGSNQPQHF
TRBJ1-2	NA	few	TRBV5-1	TGCGCCAGCAGCCTCAGGGACTATGGCTACACCTTC	CASSLRDYGYTF
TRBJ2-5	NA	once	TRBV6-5	TGTGCCAGCAGGAATTCGTACCAAGAGACCCAGTACTTC	CASRNSYQETQYF
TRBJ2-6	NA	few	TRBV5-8	TGTGCCAGCCCAGGGACGTCCAACGTCCTGACTTTC	CASPGTSNVLTF
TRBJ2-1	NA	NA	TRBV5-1	TGCGCCAGCAGCTTGGTATCCGGGCCCTCCTACAATGAGCAGTTCTTC	CASSLVSGPSYNEQFF